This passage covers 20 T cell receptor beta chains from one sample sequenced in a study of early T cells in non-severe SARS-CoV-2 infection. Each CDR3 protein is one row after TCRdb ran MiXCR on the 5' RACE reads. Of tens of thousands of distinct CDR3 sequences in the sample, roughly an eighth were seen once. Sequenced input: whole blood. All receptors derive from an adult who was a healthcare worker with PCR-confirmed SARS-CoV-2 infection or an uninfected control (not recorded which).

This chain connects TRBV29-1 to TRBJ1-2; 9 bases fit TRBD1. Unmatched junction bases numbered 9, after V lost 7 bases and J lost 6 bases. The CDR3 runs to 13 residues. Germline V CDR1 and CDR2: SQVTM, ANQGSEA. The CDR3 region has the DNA TGCAGCGCCTGGACAGGGGAGTATGATGGCTACACCTTC. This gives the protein CSAWTGEYDGYTF.

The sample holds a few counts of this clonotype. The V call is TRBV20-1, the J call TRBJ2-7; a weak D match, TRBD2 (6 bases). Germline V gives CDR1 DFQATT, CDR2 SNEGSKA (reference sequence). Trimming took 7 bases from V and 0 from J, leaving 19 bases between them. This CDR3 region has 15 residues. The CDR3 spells CSGMTLAVSSYEQYF. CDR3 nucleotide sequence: TGCAGTGGTATGACCTTAGCGGTAAGCTCCTACGAGCAGTACTTC.

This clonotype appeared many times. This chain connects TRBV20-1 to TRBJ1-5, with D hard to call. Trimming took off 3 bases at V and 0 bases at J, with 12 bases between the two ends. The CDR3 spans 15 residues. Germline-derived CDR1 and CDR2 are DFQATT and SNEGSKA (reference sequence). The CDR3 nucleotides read TGCAGTGCTAGCCTACCGAATTATAGCAATCAGCCCCAGCATTTT. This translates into CSASLPNYSNQPQHF.

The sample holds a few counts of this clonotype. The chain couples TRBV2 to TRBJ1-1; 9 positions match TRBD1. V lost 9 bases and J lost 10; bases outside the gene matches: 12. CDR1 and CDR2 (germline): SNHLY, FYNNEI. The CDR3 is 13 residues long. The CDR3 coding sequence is TGTGCCAGTGGGACAGGGCGGAATACAGCAGCTTTCTTT. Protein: CASGTGRNTAAFF.

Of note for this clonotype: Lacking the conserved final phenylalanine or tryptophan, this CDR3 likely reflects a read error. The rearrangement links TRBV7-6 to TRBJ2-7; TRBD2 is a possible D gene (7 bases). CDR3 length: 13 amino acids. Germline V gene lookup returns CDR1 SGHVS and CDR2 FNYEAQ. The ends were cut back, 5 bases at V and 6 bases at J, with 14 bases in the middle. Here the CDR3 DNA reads TGTGCCAGCAGCCCAAGAAGGGGGGGCGAGCAGTACATC. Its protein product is CASSPRRGGEQYI.

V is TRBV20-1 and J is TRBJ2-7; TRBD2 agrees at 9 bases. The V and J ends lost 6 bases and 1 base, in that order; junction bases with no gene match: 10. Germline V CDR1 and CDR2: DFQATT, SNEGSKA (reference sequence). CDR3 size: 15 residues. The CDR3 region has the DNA TGCAGTGCCGGGGCAGCGGGAGGCTTGTCCTACGAGCAGTACTTC. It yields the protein CSAGAAGGLSYEQYF.

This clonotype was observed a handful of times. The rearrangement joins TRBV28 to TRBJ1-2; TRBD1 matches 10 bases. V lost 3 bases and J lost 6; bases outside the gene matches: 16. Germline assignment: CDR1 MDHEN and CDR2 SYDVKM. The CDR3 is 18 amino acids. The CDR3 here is CASSLYWGQGRQSDGYTF. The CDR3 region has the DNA TGTGCCAGCAGTTTGTACTGGGGACAGGGGAGGCAAAGCGATGGCTACACCTTC.

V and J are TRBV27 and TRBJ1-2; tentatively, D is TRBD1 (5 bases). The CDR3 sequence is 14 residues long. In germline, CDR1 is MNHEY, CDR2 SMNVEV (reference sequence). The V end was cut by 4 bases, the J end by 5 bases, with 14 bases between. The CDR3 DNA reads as TGTGCCAGCAGTTCCAAGCAGGGCCGGTATGGCTACACCTTC. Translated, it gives CASSSKQGRYGYTF.

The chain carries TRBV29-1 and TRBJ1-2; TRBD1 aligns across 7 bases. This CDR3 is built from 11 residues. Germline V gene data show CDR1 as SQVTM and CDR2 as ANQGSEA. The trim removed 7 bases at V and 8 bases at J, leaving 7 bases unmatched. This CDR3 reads CSAIQGSGYTF. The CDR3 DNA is TGCAGCGCCATACAGGGGTCGGGCTACACCTTC.

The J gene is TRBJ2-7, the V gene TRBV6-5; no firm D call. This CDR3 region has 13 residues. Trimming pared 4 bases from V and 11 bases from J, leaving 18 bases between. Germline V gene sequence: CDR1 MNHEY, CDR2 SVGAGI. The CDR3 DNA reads TGTGCCAGCAGTTTCCCCCCGGCCGGCCAGGAGTACTTC. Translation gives CASSFPPAGQEYF.

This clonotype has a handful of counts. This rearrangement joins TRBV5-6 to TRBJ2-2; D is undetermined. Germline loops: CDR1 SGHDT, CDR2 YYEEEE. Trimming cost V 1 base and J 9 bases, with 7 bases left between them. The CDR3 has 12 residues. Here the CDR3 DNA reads TGTGCCAGCAGCTTGCAGGCAAGGGAGCTGTTTTTT. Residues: CASSLQARELFF.

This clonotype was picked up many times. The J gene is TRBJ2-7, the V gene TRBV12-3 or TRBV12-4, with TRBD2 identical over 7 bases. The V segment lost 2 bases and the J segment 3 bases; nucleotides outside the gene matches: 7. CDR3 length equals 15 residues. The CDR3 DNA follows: TGTGCCAGCAGTTTAAAGTCTAGCGGATTCTACGAGCAGTACTTC. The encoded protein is CASSLKSSGFYEQYF.

The CDR3 protein is CASSFSLTETQYF. The CDR3 region has the DNA TGTGCCAGCAGCTTCAGCCTAACAGAGACCCAGTACTTC. The chain has TRBV7-2 and TRBJ2-5, with D uncertain. V was trimmed by 3 bases and J by 4 bases, leaving 9 bases between them. Germline loops: CDR1 SGHTA, CDR2 FQGNSA. This CDR3 has 13 amino acids.

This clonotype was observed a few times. CDR3 nucleotide sequence: TGTGCCAGCAGTACTCCTCTCGGGGCATTTTATGAGCAGTTCTTC. Translated: CASSTPLGAFYEQFF. The rearrangement joins TRBV25-1 to TRBJ2-1, with D perhaps matching TRBD1 or TRBD2 (5 bases each). This CDR3 is built from 15 residues. V lost 5 bases and J lost 8, with 19 bases in between. CDR1 and CDR2 from the germline V gene are MGHDK and SYGVNS.

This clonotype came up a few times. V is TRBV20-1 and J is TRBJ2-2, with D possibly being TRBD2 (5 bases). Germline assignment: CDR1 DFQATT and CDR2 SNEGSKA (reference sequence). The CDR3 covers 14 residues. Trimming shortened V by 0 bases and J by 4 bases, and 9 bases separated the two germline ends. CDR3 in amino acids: CSAREGGLTGELFF. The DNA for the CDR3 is TGCAGTGCTAGAGAAGGCGGGCTCACCGGGGAGCTGTTTTTT.

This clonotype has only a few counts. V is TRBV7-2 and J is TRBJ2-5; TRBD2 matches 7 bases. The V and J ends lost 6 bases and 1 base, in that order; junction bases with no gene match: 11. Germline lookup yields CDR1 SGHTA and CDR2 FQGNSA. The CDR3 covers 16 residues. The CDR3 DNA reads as TGTGCCAGCAGGAAAGCCGGGACTACTCTCCAAGAGACCCAGTACTTC. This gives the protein CASRKAGTTLQETQYF.

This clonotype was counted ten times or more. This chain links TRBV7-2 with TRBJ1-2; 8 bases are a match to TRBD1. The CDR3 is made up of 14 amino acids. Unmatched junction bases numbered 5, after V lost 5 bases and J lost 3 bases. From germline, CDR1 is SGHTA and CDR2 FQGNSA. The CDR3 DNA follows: TGTGCCAGCAGCCCAGGACAGGGCTACTATGGCTACACCTTC. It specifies CASSPGQGYYGYTF. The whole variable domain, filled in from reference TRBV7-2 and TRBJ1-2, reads GAGVSQSPSNKVTEKGKDVELRCDPISGHTALYWYRQSLGQGLEFLIYFQGNSAPDKSGLPSDRFSAERTGGSVSTLTIQRTQQEDSAVYLCASSPGQGYYGYTFGSGTRLTVV.

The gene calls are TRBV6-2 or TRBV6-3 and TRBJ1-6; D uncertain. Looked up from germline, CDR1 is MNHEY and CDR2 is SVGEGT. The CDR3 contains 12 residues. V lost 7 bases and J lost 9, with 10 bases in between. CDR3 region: CASNRGSSPLHF. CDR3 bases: TGTGCCAGCAACCGGGGATCTTCACCCCTCCACTTT.

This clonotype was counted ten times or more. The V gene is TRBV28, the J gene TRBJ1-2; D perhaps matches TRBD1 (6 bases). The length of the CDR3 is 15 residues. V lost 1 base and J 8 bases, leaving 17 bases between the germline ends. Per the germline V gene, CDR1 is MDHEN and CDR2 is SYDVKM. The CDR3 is CASSLYVGASGGYTF. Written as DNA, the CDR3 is TGTGCCAGCAGTTTATATGTGGGGGCTTCAGGCGGCTACACCTTC.

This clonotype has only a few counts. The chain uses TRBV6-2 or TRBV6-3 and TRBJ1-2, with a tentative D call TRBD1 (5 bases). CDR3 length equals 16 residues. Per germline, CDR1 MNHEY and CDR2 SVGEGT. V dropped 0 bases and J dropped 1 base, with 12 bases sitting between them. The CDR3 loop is CASSYSAGRSNYGYTF. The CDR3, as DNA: TGTGCCAGCAGTTACTCGGCGGGACGGAGTAACTATGGCTACACCTTC.